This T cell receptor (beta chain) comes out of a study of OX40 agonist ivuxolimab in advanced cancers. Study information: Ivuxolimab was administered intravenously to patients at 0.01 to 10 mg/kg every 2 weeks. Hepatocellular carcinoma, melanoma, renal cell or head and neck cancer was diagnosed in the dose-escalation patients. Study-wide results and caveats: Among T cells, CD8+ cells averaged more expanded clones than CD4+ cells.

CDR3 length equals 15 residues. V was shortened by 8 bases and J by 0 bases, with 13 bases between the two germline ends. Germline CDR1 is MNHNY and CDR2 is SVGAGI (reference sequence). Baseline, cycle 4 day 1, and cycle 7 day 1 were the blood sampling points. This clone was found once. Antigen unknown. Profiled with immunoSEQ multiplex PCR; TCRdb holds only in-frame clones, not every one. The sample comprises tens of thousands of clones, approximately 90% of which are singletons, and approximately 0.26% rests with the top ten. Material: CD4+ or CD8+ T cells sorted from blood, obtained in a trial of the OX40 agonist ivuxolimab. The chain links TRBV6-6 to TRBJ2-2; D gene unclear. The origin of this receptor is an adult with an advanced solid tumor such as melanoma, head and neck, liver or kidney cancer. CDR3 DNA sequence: TGTGCCAGCGGCCTCGAGAGACCGAACACCGGGGAGCTGTTTTTT. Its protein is CASGLERPNTGELFF.